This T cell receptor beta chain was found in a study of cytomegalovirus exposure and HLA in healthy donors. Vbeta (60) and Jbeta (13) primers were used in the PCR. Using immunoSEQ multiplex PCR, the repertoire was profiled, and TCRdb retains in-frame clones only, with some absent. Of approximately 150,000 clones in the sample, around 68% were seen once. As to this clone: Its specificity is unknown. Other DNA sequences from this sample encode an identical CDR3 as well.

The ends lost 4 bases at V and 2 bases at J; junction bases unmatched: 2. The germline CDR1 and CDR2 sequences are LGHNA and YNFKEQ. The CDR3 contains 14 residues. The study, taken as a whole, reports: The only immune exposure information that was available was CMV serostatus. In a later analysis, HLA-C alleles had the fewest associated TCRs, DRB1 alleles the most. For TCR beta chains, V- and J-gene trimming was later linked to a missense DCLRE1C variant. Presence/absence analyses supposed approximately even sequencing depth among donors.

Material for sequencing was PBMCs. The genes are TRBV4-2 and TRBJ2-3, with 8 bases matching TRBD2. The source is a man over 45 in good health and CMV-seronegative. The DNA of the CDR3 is TGTGCCAGCAGCCCGGGACTAGACACAGATACGCAGTATTTT. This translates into CASSPGLDTDTQYF.